This T cell receptor beta chain was sequenced for a study of blood T cell repertoires in COVID-19. This clone was detected only once. Germline CDR1 is MNHEY and CDR2 is SVGEGT. There are 16 residues in the CDR3. V gave up 4 bases and J gave up 2 bases; unmatched junction bases: 6. Clones were read by immunoSEQ multiplex PCR, and TCRdb kept only the in-frame ones, dropping some. The sample records tens of thousands of clones, more than 75% being singletons. The V call is TRBV6-2 or TRBV6-3, the J call TRBJ2-7; TRBD2 matches at 12 bases. The specimen sequenced was peripheral blood. The TCR sequence derives from a woman aged 60 to 75 with acute or convalescent COVID-19. The CDR3 bases are TGTGCCAGCAGTTGGACTAGCGGGAACCCCGCCTACGAGCAGTACGTC. Translation: CASSWTSGNPAYEQYV.